Listed here are 28 T cell receptor beta chains from one sample, sequenced in a study of shared clonotypes between healthy human individuals. Data came from immunoSEQ multiplex PCR; TCRdb stores just in-frame clones and leaves some out. This table holds over a million clones, 78% found once. Sequenced sample: memory CD4+ T cells from PBMCs. Subset given: CD45RA-negative fraction. These receptors were taken from a man younger than 30 in good health. Some clones in this sample may be carry-over from other donors' samples.

In DNA, the CDR3 is TGTGCCAGCAGTGAGAACAGGGGGACAACCGAGCAGTACTTC. It encodes CASSENRGTTEQYF. The V call is TRBV2, the J call TRBJ2-7; 8 bases fit TRBD1. The J segment lost 6 bases and the V segment lost 3 bases, leaving 7 bases of the junction unmatched. CDR1 and CDR2 from the germline V gene are SNHLY and FYNNEI. This CDR3 is built from 14 residues. The full variable domain, rest sourced from reference TRBV2 and TRBJ2-7, is EPEVTQTPSHQVTQMGQEVILRCVPISNHLYFYWYRQILGQKVEFLVSFYNNEISEKSEIFDDQFSVERPDGSNFTLKIRSTKLEDSAMYFCASSENRGTTEQYFGPGTRLTVT.

The chain carries TRBV7-2 and TRBJ2-3; D possibly corresponds to TRBD2 (6 bases). Germline CDR1 and CDR2: SGHTA and FQGNSA. Between the trimmed V and J ends, which lost 2 bases and 10 bases, there was a span of 19 bases. CDR3 length equals 15 residues. CDR3 nucleotides: TGTGCCAGCAGCTTAAGTCTGTCGGGAGTTAATGCGCAGTATTTT. This gives the protein CASSLSLSGVNAQYF.

This chain connects TRBV19 to TRBJ1-1; weak D call: TRBD1 (6 bases). CDR1 LNHDA and CDR2 SQIVND come from the germline V gene (reference sequence). The ends were cut back, 6 bases at V and 2 bases at J, with 13 bases in the middle. The length of the CDR3 is 14 residues. CDR3 in DNA: TGTGCCAGTAGATGGACAGCCTTAAACACTGAAGCTTTCTTT. It specifies CASRWTALNTEAFF. Full variable domain (missing parts from reference TRBV19 and TRBJ1-1): DGGITQSPKYLFRKEGQNVTLSCEQNLNHDAMYWYRQDPGQGLRLIYYSQIVNDFQKGDIAEGYSVSREKKESFPLTVTSAQKNPTAFYLCASRWTALNTEAFFGQGTRLTVV.

The chain has TRBV14 and TRBJ2-3; 12 positions match TRBD2. From germline, CDR1 is SGHDN and CDR2 FVKESK. Losses at the gene ends were 1 base for V and 8 bases for J; bases not matched to a gene: 7. CDR3 length: 16 residues. CDR3 coding DNA: TGTGCCAGCAGCCAAGCCATGGGACTAGCGGGTAGTACGCAGTATTTT. Translation: CASSQAMGLAGSTQYF.

This clone was counted between two and nine times. The chain couples TRBV2 to TRBJ1-1; 7 positions agree with TRBD1. The CDR3 covers 15 residues. The V and J ends lost 1 base and 8 bases, in that order; junction bases with no gene match: 10. CDR1 and CDR2 (germline): SNHLY, FYNNEI. CDR3 nucleotide sequence: TGTGCCAGCAGTGAAGAAGGGGGCGCGTTCCAGGAAGCTTTCTTT. This translates into CASSEEGGAFQEAFF.

The chain carries TRBV29-1 and TRBJ1-1, with a possible D match to TRBD1 (5 bases). The CDR3 consists of 11 residues. The ends were cut back, 6 bases at V and 6 bases at J, with 11 bases in the middle. Germline V gives CDR1 SQVTM, CDR2 ANQGSEA. The CDR3, as DNA: TGCAGCGTCGCCGGGGGGTCTGAAGCTTTCTTT. Residues: CSVAGGSEAFF.

The chain carries TRBV2 and TRBJ2-2, with 14 bases identical to TRBD2. This CDR3 has 16 residues. Germline V lookup: CDR1 SNHLY, CDR2 FYNNEI. V shed 4 bases, J shed 4 bases, and the junction held 2 bases outside the gene matches. The CDR3 reads CASSAGLAGGTGELFF. The DNA of the CDR3 is TGTGCCAGCAGTGCAGGACTAGCGGGAGGCACCGGGGAGCTGTTTTTT.

The gene calls are TRBV4-1 and TRBJ2-1, with D perhaps TRBD2 (6 bases). The germline V gene has CDR1 MGHRA and CDR2 YSYEKL. With 4 bases removed from V and 0 bases from J, the gap between germline ends came to 10 bases. This CDR3 is built from 15 residues. CDR3 amino acids: CASSPLAPSYNEQFF. CDR3 in DNA: TGCGCCAGCAGCCCCCTAGCGCCCTCCTACAATGAGCAGTTCTTC.

This clone was seen once. The rearrangement links TRBV7-8 to TRBJ2-1; D remains ambiguous. This CDR3 region has 16 residues. The germline V gene encodes CDR1 SGHVS and CDR2 FQNEAQ. V lost 1 base to trimming and J lost 0 bases, with 10 bases between them. Written as DNA, the CDR3 is TGTGCCAGCAGCTTAGAGGCGGACCTCTCCTACAATGAGCAGTTCTTC. Amino acids: CASSLEADLSYNEQFF.

The gene calls are TRBV4-1 and TRBJ2-7; the match to TRBD2 covers 13 bases. The CDR3 has 16 residues. Germline CDR1 reads MGHRA; CDR2 reads YSYEKL. Losses at the gene ends were 2 bases for V and 6 bases for J; bases not matched to a gene: 7. CDR3 sequence (DNA): TGCGCCAGCAGCCAATCCAGACTAGCGGGAGGTCTCGAGCAGTACTTC. Residues: CASSQSRLAGGLEQYF.

This sequence joins TRBV29-1 and TRBJ2-3, with TRBD2 matching 7 bases. The CDR3 loop spans 15 amino acids. Trimming removed 3 bases from V and 4 bases from J; junction bases left unmatched: 10. Germline values: CDR1 SQVTM, CDR2 ANQGSEA. Written as DNA, the CDR3 is TGCAGCGTTGATGGGAGGGACTGGGCCCCAGATACGCAGTATTTT. Its translation: CSVDGRDWAPDTQYF.

The chain employs TRBV5-1 and TRBJ2-7, with 11 bases fitting TRBD2. The CDR3 extends over 15 amino acids. V was clipped by 5 bases and J by 5 bases; unmatched bases: 9. Per germline, CDR1 SGHRS and CDR2 YFSETQ. The CDR3 loop reads CASRAVAGGPNEQYF. In DNA form, the CDR3 reads TGCGCCAGCAGAGCGGTAGCGGGAGGGCCGAACGAGCAGTACTTC.

The chain couples TRBV7-2 to TRBJ2-1, with 11 nucleotides matching TRBD2. The ends lost 5 bases at V and 0 bases at J; junction bases unmatched: 9. The CDR3 covers 18 residues. Germline V gene data show CDR1 as SGHTA and CDR2 as FQGNSA. The CDR3: CASSLGTSGFSSYNEQFF. The CDR3 bases are TGTGCCAGCAGCCTAGGGACTAGCGGTTTTAGCTCCTACAATGAGCAGTTCTTC.

The rearrangement links TRBV6-1 to TRBJ1-1, with D perhaps TRBD1 (6 bases). The CDR3 consists of 14 residues. Germline lookup yields CDR1 MNHNS and CDR2 SASEGT. V lost 4 bases, J lost 1 base, and 10 bases lay in between. DNA for the CDR3: TGTGCCAGCAGTGCGTTACAGGGGAACACTGAAGCTTTCTTT. Amino acid sequence: CASSALQGNTEAFF.

The CDR3 region has the DNA TGTGCCAGCAGCTTGACTTGGCAGGGAGGGTCTGAAGCTTTCTTT. Translating it yields CASSLTWQGGSEAFF. The chain has TRBV7-9 and TRBJ1-1, with D tentatively TRBD1 (5 bases). V was shortened by 3 bases and J by 6 bases, with 17 bases between the two germline ends. The CDR3 runs to 15 residues. Germline V CDR1 and CDR2: SEHNR, FQNEAQ (reference sequence).

This rearrangement joins TRBV27 to TRBJ2-6; D is unclear. This CDR3 is built from 17 residues. Trimming stripped 7 bases from V and 2 bases from J, with 18 bases between. Germline V lookup: CDR1 MNHEY, CDR2 SMNVEV (reference sequence). The CDR3: CASTRQPGSAGANVLTF. As DNA, the CDR3 is TGTGCCAGCACCCGCCAACCCGGATCTGCTGGGGCCAACGTCCTGACTTTC.

The genes are TRBV6-6 and TRBJ2-7, with 10 bases identical to TRBD1. The CDR3 has 15 amino acids. Germline CDR1 is MNHNY and CDR2 is SVGAGI (reference sequence). J lost 5 bases, V lost 5 bases, and 9 bases had no gene match. The CDR3 coding sequence is TGTGCCAGCAGTAAGCCGGGACAGGGGCACGACGAGCAGTACTTC. Its translation: CASSKPGQGHDEQYF.

V gene TRBV6-6 combines with J gene TRBJ1-4; 8 nucleotides align to TRBD1. The germline gives CDR1 MNHNY, CDR2 SVGAGI (reference sequence). The CDR3 has 15 residues. The V segment lost 5 bases and the J segment 7 bases; nucleotides outside the gene matches: 9. The CDR3 loop reads CASSDRQGIGEKLFF. DNA for the CDR3: TGTGCCAGCAGTGATCGACAGGGGATTGGTGAAAAACTGTTTTTT.

The V and J genes are TRBV18 and TRBJ1-1; 12 nucleotides align to TRBD1. Germline CDR1 and CDR2: KGHSH and LQKENI. Trimming removed 4 bases from V and 10 bases from J; junction bases left unmatched: 7. CDR3 length: 14 residues. DNA of the CDR3: TGTGCCAGCTCACTATCGGGACAGGGGGCTATAGCTTTCTTT. Protein sequence: CASSLSGQGAIAFF. Filled out from reference TRBV18 and TRBJ1-1, the complete variable domain reads NAGVMQNPRHLVRRRGQEARLRCSPMKGHSHVYWYRQLPEEGLKFMVYLQKENIIDESGMPKERFSAEFPKEGPSILRIQQVVRGDSAAYFCASSLSGQGAIAFFGQGTRLTVV.

As DNA, the CDR3 is TGTGCCAGTAACCCGGGGATGGGGACTGAAGCTTTCTTT. Protein: CASNPGMGTEAFF. The chain has TRBV19 and TRBJ1-1; D is uncertain. Trimming took 7 bases from V and 5 from J, leaving 14 bases between them. Germline CDR1 and CDR2: LNHDA and SQIVND (reference sequence). The CDR3 is 13 residues long.

This chain connects TRBV4-2 to TRBJ1-4, with D hard to call. V was trimmed by 7 bases and J by 8 bases, leaving 20 bases between them. Germline lookup yields CDR1 LGHNA and CDR2 YNFKEQ. This CDR3 region has 15 residues. As DNA, the CDR3 is TGTGCCAGCACCCCCCCGGGCCGGGATGGCGAAAAACTGTTTTTT. As protein: CASTPPGRDGEKLFF.

This clone was seen a single time. The chain is built from TRBV28 and TRBJ1-2; 9 positions agree with TRBD1. CDR3 length: 15 amino acids. J was trimmed by 1 base and V by 2 bases; bases with no gene match: 2. CDR1 and CDR2 from the germline V gene are MDHEN and SYDVKM. CDR3 residues: CASSLLTGGNYGYTF. In DNA form, the CDR3 reads TGTGCCAGCAGTTTACTGACAGGGGGTAACTATGGCTACACCTTC.

CDR3: CARRTVDNYGYTF. The CDR3 nucleotides read TGTGCCAGGCGGACGGTTGATAACTATGGCTACACCTTC. The chain employs TRBV6-8 and TRBJ1-2; D uncertain. The CDR3 contains 13 residues. Between the trimmed V and J ends, which lost 9 bases and 1 base, there was a span of 12 bases. Germline V lookup: CDR1 MNHGY, CDR2 SAAAGT.

This chain links TRBV5-6 with TRBJ1-2; maybe TRBD1 (6 bases). V lost 0 bases, J lost 8 bases, and 17 bases lay in between. This CDR3 is built from 15 residues. The germline gives CDR1 SGHDT, CDR2 YYEEEE. The CDR3 sequence: CASSLGIGGAGGYTF. CDR3 nucleotides: TGTGCCAGCAGCTTGGGAATCGGGGGCGCGGGAGGCTACACCTTC.

The rearrangement uses TRBV7-2 and TRBJ2-3, with 7 positions matching TRBD2. The trim removed 5 bases at V and 4 bases at J, leaving 12 bases unmatched. The V gene's germline CDR1 is SGHTA and CDR2 FQGNSA. CDR3 size: 16 residues. The CDR3 protein is CASSPRIRGDSDTQYF. The CDR3 coding sequence is TGTGCCAGCAGCCCCCGAATCCGGGGGGACTCAGATACGCAGTATTTT. The full variable domain, with the rest looked up from reference TRBV7-2 and TRBJ2-3, is GAGVSQSPSNKVTEKGKDVELRCDPISGHTALYWYRQSLGQGLEFLIYFQGNSAPDKSGLPSDRFSAERTGGSVSTLTIQRTQQEDSAVYLCASSPRIRGDSDTQYFGPGTRLTVL.

The genes are TRBV23-1 and TRBJ2-3; D is unclear. TRBV23-1 is treated as an ORF (open reading frame) with a function not yet certain. The CDR3 contains 15 residues. Trimming pared 8 bases from V and 4 bases from J, leaving 19 bases between. CDR3: CASQILTSKADTQYF. Written as DNA, the CDR3 is TGCGCCAGCCAAATACTGACAAGTAAGGCAGATACGCAGTATTTT.

This clone was seen only once. The chain joins TRBV5-1 to TRBJ2-2, with D possibly being TRBD1 (6 bases). CDR1 and CDR2 from the germline V gene are SGHRS and YFSETQ. Deletions cut 7 bases from V and 3 bases from J, with 19 bases between. There are 16 residues in the CDR3. For the CDR3, the DNA is TGCGCCAGCTCAAGGGGAACCAGGGGAGACACCGGGGAGCTGTTTTTT. Its translation is CASSRGTRGDTGELFF.

The chain carries TRBV30 and TRBJ1-3; D may be TRBD1 (6 bases). The CDR3 is 14 amino acids. The V end lost 3 bases, the J end lost 0 bases, and 9 bases lay between the germline ends. Per the germline V gene, CDR1 is GTSNPN and CDR2 is SVGIG (reference sequence). This CDR3 is CAWRQGYSGNTIYF. The CDR3 coding sequence is TGTGCCTGGAGACAGGGTTACTCTGGAAACACCATATATTTT. Based on the CDR3 plus reference TRBV30 and TRBJ1-3, the full variable domain is SQTIHQWPATLVQPVGSPLSLECTVEGTSNPNLYWYRQAAGRGLQLLFYSVGIGQISSEVPQNLSASRPQDRQFILSSKKLLLSDSGFYLCAWRQGYSGNTIYFGEGSWLTVV.